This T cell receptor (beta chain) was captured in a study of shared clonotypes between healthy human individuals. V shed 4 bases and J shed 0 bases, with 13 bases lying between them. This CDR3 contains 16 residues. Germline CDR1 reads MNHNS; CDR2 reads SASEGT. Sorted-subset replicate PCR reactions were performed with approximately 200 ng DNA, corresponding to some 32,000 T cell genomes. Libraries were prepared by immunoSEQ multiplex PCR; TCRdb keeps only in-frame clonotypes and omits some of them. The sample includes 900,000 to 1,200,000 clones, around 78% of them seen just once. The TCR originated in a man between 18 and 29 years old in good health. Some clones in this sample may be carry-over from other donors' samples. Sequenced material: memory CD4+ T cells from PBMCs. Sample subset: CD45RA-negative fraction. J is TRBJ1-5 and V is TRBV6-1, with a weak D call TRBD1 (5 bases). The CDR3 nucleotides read TGTGCCAGCAGTGTCCGGACACGCGATAGCAATCAGCCCCAGCATTTT. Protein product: CASSVRTRDSNQPQHF.